This T cell receptor beta chain is drawn from a study of a mutant IDH1 vaccine in newly diagnosed glioma. Study summary: Treated patients were roughly 62% male, around 40% female, mean age approximately 40 years. Radiotherapy, temozolomide, or both had been given previously, and both were given to most.

Trimming took off 4 bases at V and 4 bases at J, with 6 bases between the two ends. CDR1 is PRHDT, CDR2 FYEKMQ, per germline (reference sequence). The CDR3 contains 12 residues. General study results and limits: Of the patients, 80% to 95% had vaccine-induced immune responses.

Noted time point: week 23, last vaccination. In every dose of vaccine, 300 ug of mutant IDH1 20-mer peptide was given alongside topical imiquimod. In regard to this clone: The antigen is undetermined.

Here immunoSEQ multiplex PCR was the method, and the copy in TCRdb shows in-frame clones only, minus some. The sample has 50,000 to 70,000 clones; 81% are singletons. The chain uses TRBV13 and TRBJ2-3; no definite D call. This receptor was taken from a woman aged 40 to 50 with glioma. Some clones in this sample may be carry-over from other donors' samples. Sequenced here: PBMCs, sampled from a glioma patient whose treatment included an IDH1 peptide vaccine. CDR3: CASSSQSDTQYF. In DNA, the CDR3 is TGTGCCAGCAGCTCCCAATCAGATACGCAGTATTTT.